The T cell receptor (beta chain) described here comes from a study of shared clonotypes between healthy human individuals. Study-level results: When naive CD4 clonotypes were compared across a few donors, around 5% were shared.

As for this clone: No antigen is known for it.

Assay used: immunoSEQ multiplex PCR; TCRdb lists only in-frame clones, some missing. Among 2 million to 2.5 million clones listed, roughly 95% were seen once. The junction had 4 bases not matched to a gene; V was cut back by 4 bases and J by 2 bases. Germline V gene sequence: CDR1 SGHVS, CDR2 FNYEAQ. The CDR3 is 16 amino acids. The TCR comes from a man aged 18 to 30 in good health. The chain links TRBV7-6 to TRBJ2-2; TRBD2 matches 10 bases. Sequencing input: naive CD4+ T cells sorted from blood. Subset described: CD45RA+ positively selected. CDR3 in amino acids: CASSWSGGGNTGELFF. DNA for the CDR3: TGTGCCAGCAGCTGGAGCGGGGGGGGTAACACCGGGGAGCTGTTTTTT.